The sequence of this T cell receptor beta chain was determined in a study of shared clonotypes between healthy human individuals. Findings and caveats of the study: Across a handful of donors, naive CD4 shared around 5.1%, naive CD8 3% to 3.5%, memory CD4 2% to 2.5%, memory CD8 0.35% to 0.5%. Researchers sampled blood only, noting tissue repertoires likely differ.

As to this clone: As yet, its antigen is unknown. The sample holds other DNA sequences that translate to the same CDR3.

Profiled with immunoSEQ multiplex PCR; TCRdb holds only in-frame clones, not every one. The sample holds approximately 1.5 million clones, 98% seen once. The sample consisted of naive CD4+ T cells sorted from blood. Subset reported: CD45RA+ positively selected. This receptor was taken from a man aged 25 to 40 in good health.

The CDR3 DNA is TGCGCCAGCAGCTTGGGACTAGCGGGAGCCTACAATGAGCAGTTCTTC. This encodes CASSLGLAGAYNEQFF. The chain has TRBV5-1 and TRBJ2-1; the match to TRBD2 covers 12 bases. The J segment lost 2 bases and the V segment lost 0 bases, leaving 0 bases of the junction unmatched. From germline, CDR1 is SGHRS and CDR2 YFSETQ. This CDR3 has 16 amino acids.